This T cell receptor (beta chain) was found in a study of CD8 T cells in Susac syndrome. The count of this clonotype is one. Sequence at one end of the junction differs from germline and may be a read error. The length of the CDR3 is 9 residues. Germline V gene sequence: CDR1 SEHNR, CDR2 FQNEAQ (reference sequence). In blood CD8+ and CD4+ T cells, TCR beta underwent sequencing. FACS was used to enrich TEMRA cells, whereas the CD8+ and CD4+ T cells were obtained by negative isolation. Roughly 0.5 to 1 ug RNA was reverse transcribed with random hexamers. Amplification of TCR beta CDR3 was carried out by immunoSEQ multiplex PCR, which covered 54 Vbeta and 13 Jbeta segments. MiXCR, run by TCRdb on the immunoSEQ multiplex PCR reads, gives a single entry per CDR3 protein. The table shows fewer than 80,000 distinct CDR3 sequences, with 94% occurring only once.

The receptor comes from a human donor with multiple sclerosis. The V call is TRBV7-9, the J call TRBJ2-1, with a weak D call TRBD2 (5 bases). The sample comprised CD8+ T cells from PBMCs. CDR3 in DNA: TGTGCCAGCAGCCGCGGGCCCCTCTTC. Its protein product is CASSRGPLF.